Included here is one T cell receptor beta chain sequence, with context. These data originate in a study of control samples from healthy donors and cancer patients. Clones were sequenced by immunoSEQ multiplex PCR, and TCRdb holds only the in-frame ones, with some missing. This sample yields about 170,000 clones, of which over 85% are seen a single time; around 12% belongs to the top ten. There are 18 residues in the CDR3. The ends lost 6 bases at V and 4 bases at J; junction bases unmatched: 6. Germline values: CDR1 LNHDA, CDR2 SQIVND (reference sequence). The sample comprised blood. This sequence originates from a man aged 30 to 45 in good health. The genes are TRBV19 and TRBJ2-6; 16 bases are shared with TRBD2. CDR3 residues: CASSRGLAGGSGANVLTF. The CDR3 region has the DNA TGTGCCAGTAGCCGGGGACTAGCGGGAGGGTCGGGGGCCAACGTCCTGACTTTC.